These 2 T cell receptor beta chains were all obtained from the same sample, sequenced in a study of CDR3 diversity in severe acne. TCRdb re-derived calls from the PCR reads in MiXCR, one entry per CDR3 protein. The sample lists around 100,000 distinct CDR3 sequences, 45% to 60% occurring once. Sequenced material: blood. All receptors derive from a male donor with acne.

This clonotype was recorded many times. The genes are TRBV19 and TRBJ2-7; 7 bases map to TRBD1. V was clipped by 5 bases and J by 0 bases; unmatched bases: 10. The CDR3 loop spans 16 amino acids. Germline assignment: CDR1 LNHDA and CDR2 SQIVND (reference sequence). The CDR3 reads CASSPLGTVISYEQYF. As DNA, the CDR3 is TGTGCCAGTAGTCCCCTCGGGACAGTTATCTCCTACGAGCAGTACTTC.

This chain joins TRBV20-1 and TRBJ2-7; D uncertain. Trimming pared 0 bases from V and 3 bases from J, leaving 12 bases between. Per the germline V gene, CDR1 is DFQATT and CDR2 is SNEGSKA (reference sequence). The CDR3 sequence is 14 residues long. DNA for the CDR3: TGCAGTGCTAGAGATCGCAGGTTAGGCTACGAGCAGTACTTC. Residues: CSARDRRLGYEQYF.